This TCR beta chain was captured by sequencing in a study of chemoradiotherapy in HPV16-positive cancers. The V segment lost 3 bases and the J segment 0 bases; nucleotides outside the gene matches: 7. Germline CDR1 LNHDA, CDR2 SQIVND (reference sequence). The CDR3 sequence is 16 residues long. Assay: immunoSEQ multiplex PCR; the TCRdb copy retains only in-frame clones and omits some. The sample has some 13,000 clones, 70% to 90% seen once. This specimen consisted of blood, obtained from a patient who underwent chemoradiotherapy. This sequence was found in a human donor with HPV-associated anogenital cancer. The chain employs TRBV19 and TRBJ1-2; the match to TRBD1 covers 7 bases. CDR3 DNA sequence: TGTGCCAGTAGTATTGCGAGGGACAGAGCTAACTATGGCTACACCTTC. Encoded protein: CASSIARDRANYGYTF.